This T cell receptor beta chain came from a study of blood T cell repertoires in COVID-19. Across the whole study: The United States, Italy and Spain provided the acute and convalescent COVID-19 samples. The analysed material was cDNA or gDNA that came from T cells, B-cell-depleted T cells, or PBMCs.

This clone was seen just once. V was clipped by 0 bases and J by 8 bases; unmatched bases: 8. Germline CDR1 reads MNHEY; CDR2 reads SVGAGI. The CDR3 has 16 amino acids. In the authors' methods: Scientists estimated how many nucleated cells there were by amplifying reference gene primers. Repertoires were generated with immunoSEQ multiplex PCR, while TCRdb's copy carries only in-frame clones and drops some. Clone size and V and J calls were adopted from that table, with D and trimming inferred from the DNA. The table has 52,000 or so clones, 80% to 90% seen once; the top ten hold under 30%. The chain links TRBV6-5 to TRBJ2-1; TRBD2 matches at 9 bases. Sequencing input: peripheral blood. This TCR came from a human donor in a cohort sampled during active COVID-19. The DNA of the CDR3 is TGTGCCAGCAGTTACTCGAGGCGGGGGGGTAGTGATGAGCAGTTCTTC. Amino acid sequence: CASSYSRRGGSDEQFF.